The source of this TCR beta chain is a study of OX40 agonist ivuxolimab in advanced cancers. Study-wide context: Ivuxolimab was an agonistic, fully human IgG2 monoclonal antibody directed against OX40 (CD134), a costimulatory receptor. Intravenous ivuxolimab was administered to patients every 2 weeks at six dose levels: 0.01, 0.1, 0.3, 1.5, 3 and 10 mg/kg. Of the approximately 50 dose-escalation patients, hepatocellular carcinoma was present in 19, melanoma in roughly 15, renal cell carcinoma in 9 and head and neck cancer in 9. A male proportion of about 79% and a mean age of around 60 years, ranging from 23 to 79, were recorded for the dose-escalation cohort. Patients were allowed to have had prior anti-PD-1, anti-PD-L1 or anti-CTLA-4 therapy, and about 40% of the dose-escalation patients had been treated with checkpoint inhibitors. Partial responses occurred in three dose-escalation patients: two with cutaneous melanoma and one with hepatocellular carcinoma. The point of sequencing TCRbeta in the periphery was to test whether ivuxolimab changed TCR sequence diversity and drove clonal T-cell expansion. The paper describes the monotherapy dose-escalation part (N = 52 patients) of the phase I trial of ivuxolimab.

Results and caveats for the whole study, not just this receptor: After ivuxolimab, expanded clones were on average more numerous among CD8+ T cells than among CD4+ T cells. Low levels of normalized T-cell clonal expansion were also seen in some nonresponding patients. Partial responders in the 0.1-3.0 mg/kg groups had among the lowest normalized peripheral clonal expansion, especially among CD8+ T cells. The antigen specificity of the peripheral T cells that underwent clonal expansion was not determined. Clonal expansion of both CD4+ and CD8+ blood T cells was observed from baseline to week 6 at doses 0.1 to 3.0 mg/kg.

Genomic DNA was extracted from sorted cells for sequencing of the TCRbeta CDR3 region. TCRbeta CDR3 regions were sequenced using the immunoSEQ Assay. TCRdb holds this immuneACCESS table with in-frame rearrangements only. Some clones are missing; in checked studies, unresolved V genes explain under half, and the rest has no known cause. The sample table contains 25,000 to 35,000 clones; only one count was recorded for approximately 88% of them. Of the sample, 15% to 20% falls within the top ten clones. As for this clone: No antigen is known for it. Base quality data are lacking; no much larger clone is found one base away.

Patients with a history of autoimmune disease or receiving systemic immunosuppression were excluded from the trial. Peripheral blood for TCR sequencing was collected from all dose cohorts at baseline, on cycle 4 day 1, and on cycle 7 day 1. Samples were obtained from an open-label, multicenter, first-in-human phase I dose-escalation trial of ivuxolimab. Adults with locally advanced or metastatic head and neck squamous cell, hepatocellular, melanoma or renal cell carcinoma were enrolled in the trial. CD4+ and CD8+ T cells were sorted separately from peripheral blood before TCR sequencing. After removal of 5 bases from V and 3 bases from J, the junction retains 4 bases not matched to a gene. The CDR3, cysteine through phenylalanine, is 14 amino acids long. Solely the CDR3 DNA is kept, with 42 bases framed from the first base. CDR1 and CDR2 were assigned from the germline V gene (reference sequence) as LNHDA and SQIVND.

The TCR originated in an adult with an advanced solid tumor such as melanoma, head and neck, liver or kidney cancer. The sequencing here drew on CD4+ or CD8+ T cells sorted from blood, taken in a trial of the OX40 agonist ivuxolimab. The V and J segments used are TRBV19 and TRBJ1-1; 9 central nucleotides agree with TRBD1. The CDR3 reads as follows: CASSAGQGHTEAFF. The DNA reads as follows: TGTGCCAGTAGTGCCGGACAGGGGCACACTGAAGCTTTCTTT.